These T cell receptor beta chains were read from a single sample in a study of identical twins. TCRdb processed the 5' RACE reads anew with MiXCR; each CDR3 protein has one entry. Of under 300,000 distinct CDR3 sequences detected, more than 13% appear once; the ten largest clones hold around 9%. Sequenced sample: memory (CD45RO+) T cells sorted from blood. Receptors were obtained from a woman in her late teens or twenties in good health. Both conserved end residues are part of each CDR3. Each record gives: V gene, D gene, clone size, J gene, CDR3 DNA, CDR3 protein. The D gene is left open where the match is weak. Only some rows state a clone size, as once, few, many or a class for expanded clones.

TRBV11-2	-	-	TRBJ2-2	TGTGCCAGCAGCTTAGTCCAGGGGGAGCTGTTTTTT	CASSLVQGELFF
TRBV14	-	-	TRBJ2-1	TGTGCCAGCAGCCAGAAGAGACTAGTAGCGCTCCATGAGCAGTTCTTC	CASSQKRLVALHEQFF
TRBV28	-	-	TRBJ2-7	TGTGCCAGCAGCTCGGAATCCCCCTACGAGCAGTACTTC	CASSSESPYEQYF
TRBV29-1	-	few	TRBJ2-7	TGCAGCGTTGTAGGGGGGAGAACAAGCTCCTACGAGCAGTACTTC	CSVVGGRTSSYEQYF
TRBV11-2	-	-	TRBJ2-6	TGTGCCAGCAGCTTAGATCCCGGATCTACTGGGGCCAACGTCCTGACTTTC	CASSLDPGSTGANVLTF
TRBV25-1	-	-	TRBJ2-5	TGTGCCAGCAAGGGGTCGGAGACCCAGTACTTC	CASKGSETQYF
TRBV7-6	-	-	TRBJ1-2	TGTGCCAGCAGCTTATGGGGCTATGGCTACACCTTC	CASSLWGYGYTF
TRBV5-1	-	many	TRBJ2-1	TGCGCCAGCAGCGACCTTATTAATCCCAATGAGCAGTTCTTC	CASSDLINPNEQFF
TRBV6-6	-	few	TRBJ1-5	TGTGCCAGCAGTTACCAAGGGAAGGAGCCCCAGCATTTT	CASSYQGKEPQHF
TRBV18	-	-	TRBJ2-6	TGTGCCAGCTCCTCGACACTCTCTGGGGCCAACGTCCTGACTTTC	CASSSTLSGANVLTF
TRBV18	-	few	TRBJ2-5	TGTGCCAGCTCACCACCTAGTTGGGCTGGAGAGACCCAGTACTTC	CASSPPSWAGETQYF
TRBV20-1	-	few	TRBJ2-3	TGCAGTGCGCCAGAACCTAGCACAGATACGCAGTATTTT	CSAPEPSTDTQYF
TRBV7-2	-	many	TRBJ2-5	TGTGCCAGCAGCTTAGACAGGGGGGGAGAGACCCAGTACTTC	CASSLDRGGETQYF
TRBV7-2	-	few	TRBJ1-2	TGTGCCAGCAGCTTATCACAGGGTACCTATGGCTACACCTTC	CASSLSQGTYGYTF
TRBV7-9	TRBD2	few	TRBJ2-7	TGTGCCAGCAGCCCACTGACTAGCGGAATTTCGTACGAGCAGTACTTC	CASSPLTSGISYEQYF
TRBV5-1	-	few	TRBJ1-2	TGCGCCAGCAGCTTGGGTACAGGGAATGGCTACACCTTC	CASSLGTGNGYTF
TRBV12-3/TRBV12-4	-	-	TRBJ2-1	TGTGCCAGCAGTCTCGATCGGGGCGTTATATACAATGAGCAGTTCTTC	CASSLDRGVIYNEQFF
TRBV4-2	-	-	TRBJ2-6	TGTGCCAGCAGCCAAGATGGCGCCGGGGCCAACGTCCTGACTTTC	CASSQDGAGANVLTF
TRBV20-1	-	-	TRBJ2-3	TGCAGTGCTAGGAGCCCCTACCCCACAGATACGCAGTATTTT	CSARSPYPTDTQYF
TRBV28	-	-	TRBJ1-5	TGTGCCGCGTCCGGTAGATATAGCAATCAGCCCCAGCATTTT	CAASGRYSNQPQHF
TRBV29-1	-	few	TRBJ2-5	TGCAGCGTGCGACCGGGGTTCCAAGAGACCCAGTACTTC	CSVRPGFQETQYF
TRBV10-3	TRBD2	-	TRBJ2-5	TGTGCCATCAGTGAGGCCTTGGCGGAGCGGGGTCAAGAGACCCAGTACTTC	CAISEALAERGQETQYF
TRBV5-1	TRBD1	few	TRBJ1-6	TGCGCCAGCAGCATAACAGGGGGTAATTCACCCCTCCACTTT	CASSITGGNSPLHF
TRBV11-3	TRBD2	few	TRBJ2-1	TGTGCCAGCAGCTTAGCCAGCGGGGGGAATGGCGAGCAGTTCTTC	CASSLASGGNGEQFF
TRBV20-1	-	-	TRBJ2-5	TGCAGTGCTCCATCAGGGGAGACCGACGGGACCCAGTACTTC	CSAPSGETDGTQYF
TRBV4-3	TRBD1	few	TRBJ2-3	TGCGCCAGCAGCCAAGGGACAGGGTTCACAGATACGCAGTATTTT	CASSQGTGFTDTQYF
TRBV20-1	TRBD1	many	TRBJ2-7	TGCAGTGCTAGAGGGGAGACAGGGATCTCCTACGAGCAGTACTTC	CSARGETGISYEQYF
TRBV7-3	TRBD1	few	TRBJ2-1	TGTGCCAGCAGCTTAAAAAGGACAGGGGTCGGTGGTGAGCAGTTCTTC	CASSLKRTGVGGEQFF
TRBV10-3	TRBD2	many	TRBJ2-1	TGTGCCATCAGCGAGAGCGGGAGTTGGGGCAATGAGCAGTTCTTC	CAISESGSWGNEQFF
TRBV7-3	TRBD1	-	TRBJ2-1	TGTGCCAGCAGCCCAGACAGGGGGGCCTACAATGAGCAGTTCTTC	CASSPDRGAYNEQFF
TRBV20-1	-	-	TRBJ2-1	TGCAGTGCTTCAACGACGAGGTGGGTAGGTTCATATGAGCAGTTCTTC	CSASTTRWVGSYEQFF
TRBV12-3/TRBV12-4	-	few	TRBJ1-5	TGTGCCAGCAGTGGACAGAGAAATCAGCCCCAGCATTTT	CASSGQRNQPQHF
TRBV27	-	many	TRBJ2-1	TGTGCCAGCAGTTTGCAGACAGGGACTAATGAGCAGTTCTTC	CASSLQTGTNEQFF
TRBV7-2	-	many	TRBJ1-5	TGTGCCAGCAGCGTCCGGCAGGGGCCTCAGCCCCAGCATTTT	CASSVRQGPQPQHF
TRBV5-1	TRBD1	many	TRBJ2-7	TGCGCCAGCAGCCGTACAGGGACAGGGCCCTACGAGCAGTACTTC	CASSRTGTGPYEQYF
TRBV5-6	-	few	TRBJ1-2	TGTGCCAGCAGCTTGGGTGTAGGCAGTTACTATGGCTACACCTTC	CASSLGVGSYYGYTF
TRBV10-3	TRBD1	-	TRBJ1-1	TGTGCCATCAGCGCTCAATCAGGGGGCTTAACTGAAGCTTTCTTT	CAISAQSGGLTEAFF
TRBV3-1	-	few	TRBJ2-7	TGTGCCAGCAGCCTGGGACTTCACTACGAGCAGTACTTC	CASSLGLHYEQYF
TRBV10-2	-	-	TRBJ2-1	TGCGCCAGCAGAGAAGGGACGAAGGAGTTCTTC	CASREGTKEFF
TRBV5-1	TRBD2	few	TRBJ2-2	TGCGCCAGCGACCCGGGACTAGCGGCGAACACCGGGGAGCTGTTTTTT	CASDPGLAANTGELFF
TRBV5-1	-	many	TRBJ1-1	TGCGCCAGCAGCTCGCCAGGACCGAACACTGAAGCTTTCTTT	CASSSPGPNTEAFF
TRBV5-1	-	-	TRBJ2-7	TGCGCCAGCAGTGGCGATCCCAAAGGGGAGCAGTACTTC	CASSGDPKGEQYF
TRBV6-1	-	few	TRBJ2-5	TGTGCCAGCGCAATGGTGAGCGAGACCCAGTACTTC	CASAMVSETQYF
TRBV6-1	-	-	TRBJ2-1	TGTGCCAGCAGTGAATGGGGTGAGCAGTTCTTC	CASSEWGEQFF
TRBV2	TRBD2	few	TRBJ2-3	TGTGCCAGCAGACTCCGGACTAGCGGGGCTCCCACAGATACGCAGTATTTT	CASRLRTSGAPTDTQYF
TRBV19	TRBD2	few	TRBJ2-3	TGTGCCAGTAGTATAGCGGGGGGGCCCGCTACGCAGTATTTT	CASSIAGGPATQYF
TRBV6-4	-	-	TRBJ1-1	TGTGCCAGCAGTGACTCTGCGGGGGGCAATACTGAAGCTTTCTTT	CASSDSAGGNTEAFF
TRBV10-3	TRBD1	many	TRBJ1-6	TGTGCCATCAATGACTCAGGGGGCGGCTCACCCCTCCACTTT	CAINDSGGGSPLHF
TRBV11-2	TRBD1	once	TRBJ2-3	TGTGCCAGCAGCTCCCGACAGGGTGGTATGGATACGCAATATTTT	CASSSRQGGMDTQYF
TRBV5-1	-	-	TRBJ1-2	TGCGCCAGCAGGGAGGGGGCTAACTATGGCTACACCTTC	CASREGANYGYTF
TRBV5-1	TRBD1	few	TRBJ2-2	TGCGCCAGCAGCTTGGACAGGGGATCTCGCGGGGAGCTGTTTTTT	CASSLDRGSRGELFF
TRBV7-9	TRBD2	few	TRBJ2-7	TGTGCCAGCAGCTTAGGGGGGACTACGTGGGTCGAGCAGTACTTC	CASSLGGTTWVEQYF
TRBV14	-	-	TRBJ2-7	TGTGCCAGCAGCCAGGGACCGGATTACGAGCAGTACTTC	CASSQGPDYEQYF
TRBV6-5	-	-	TRBJ2-3	TGTGCCAGCAGTTACTCGGGGACAGATACGCAGTATTTT	CASSYSGTDTQYF
TRBV2	-	many	TRBJ2-5	TGTGCCAGCAGTGTACATCAAGAGACCCAGTACTTC	CASSVHQETQYF
TRBV7-2	-	-	TRBJ2-7	TGTGCCAGCAGTTTCGAGAAATCCTACGAGCAGTACTTC	CASSFEKSYEQYF
TRBV7-2	-	-	TRBJ2-7	TGTGCCAGCAGCTTAACTTTCCGGGATTCCGGCTACGAGCAGTACTTC	CASSLTFRDSGYEQYF
TRBV21-1	-	-	TRBJ1-2	TGTGCCAGCAGCAAAACCGGGACAGCCTATGGCTACACCTTC	CASSKTGTAYGYTF